The clone carrying this T cell receptor (beta chain) was counted a single time. This sample is drawn from a study of blood T cell repertoires in COVID-19. Across the whole study: The United States, Italy and Spain were the sources of the acute and convalescent COVID-19 samples. T cells, B-cell-depleted T cells, or PBMCs supplied cDNA or gDNA.

Trimming cost V 5 bases and J 1 base, with 11 bases left between them. From germline, CDR1 is SNHLY and CDR2 FYNNEI. This CDR3 is 14 amino acids long. Methods used by the authors: From reference gene primer amplification, estimates of nucleated cell counts were derived. Sequencing was performed with immunoSEQ multiplex PCR; in TCRdb, only in-frame clones are kept and a portion is missing. That table supplies the V and J calls and clone size; D and trimming were determined from the DNA. The profile shows about 200,000 clones, 70% to 90% of them singletons. The receptor's source is a man aged 50 to 59 with acute or convalescent COVID-19. The rearrangement links TRBV2 to TRBJ2-5; a weak D match, TRBD1 (6 bases). Sequenced sample: peripheral blood. The CDR3 DNA sequence: TGTGCCAGCAGTCCAGGGGCAACCCAAGAGACCCAGTACTTC. It is translated as CASSPGATQETQYF.